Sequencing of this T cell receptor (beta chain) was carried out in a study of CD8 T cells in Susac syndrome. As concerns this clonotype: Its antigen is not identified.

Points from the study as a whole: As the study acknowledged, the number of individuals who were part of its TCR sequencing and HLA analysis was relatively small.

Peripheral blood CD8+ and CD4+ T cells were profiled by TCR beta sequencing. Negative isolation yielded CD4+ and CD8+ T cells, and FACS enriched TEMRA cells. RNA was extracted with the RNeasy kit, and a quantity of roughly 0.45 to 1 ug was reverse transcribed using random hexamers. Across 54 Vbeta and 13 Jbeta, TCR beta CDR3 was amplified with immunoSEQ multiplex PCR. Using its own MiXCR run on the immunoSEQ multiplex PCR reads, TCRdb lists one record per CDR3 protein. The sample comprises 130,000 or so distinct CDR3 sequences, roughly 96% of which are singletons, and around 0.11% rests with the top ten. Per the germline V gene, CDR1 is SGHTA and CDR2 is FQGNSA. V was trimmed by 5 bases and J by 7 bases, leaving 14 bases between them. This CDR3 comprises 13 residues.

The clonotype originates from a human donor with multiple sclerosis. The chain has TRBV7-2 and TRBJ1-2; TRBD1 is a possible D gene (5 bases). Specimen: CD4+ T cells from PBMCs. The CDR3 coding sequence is TGTGCCAGCAGCCCAAGTTCAGGGAGTGGCTACACCTTC. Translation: CASSPSSGSGYTF.